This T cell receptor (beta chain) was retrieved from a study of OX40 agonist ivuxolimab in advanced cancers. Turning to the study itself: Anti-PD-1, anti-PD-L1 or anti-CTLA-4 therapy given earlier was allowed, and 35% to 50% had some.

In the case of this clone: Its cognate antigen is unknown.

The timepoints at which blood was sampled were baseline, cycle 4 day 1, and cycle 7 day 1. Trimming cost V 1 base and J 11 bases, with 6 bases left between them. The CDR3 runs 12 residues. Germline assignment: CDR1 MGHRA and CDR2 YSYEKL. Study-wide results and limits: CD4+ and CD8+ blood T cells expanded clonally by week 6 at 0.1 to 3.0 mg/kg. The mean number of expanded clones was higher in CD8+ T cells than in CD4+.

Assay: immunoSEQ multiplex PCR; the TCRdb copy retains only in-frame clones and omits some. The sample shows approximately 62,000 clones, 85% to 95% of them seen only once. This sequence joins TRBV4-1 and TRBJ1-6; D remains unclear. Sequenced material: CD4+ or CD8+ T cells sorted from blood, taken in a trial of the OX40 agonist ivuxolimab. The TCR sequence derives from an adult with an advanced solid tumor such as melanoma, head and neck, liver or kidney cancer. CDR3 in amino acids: CASSQGQTPLHF. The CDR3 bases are TGCGCCAGCAGCCAAGGCCAGACACCCCTCCACTTT.